This TCR beta chain was captured in a study of blood T cell repertoires in COVID-19. Study information: T cells, B-cell-depleted T cells, or PBMCs supplied cDNA or gDNA.

Repertoires were generated with immunoSEQ multiplex PCR, while TCRdb's copy carries only in-frame clones and drops some. The sample includes approximately 250,000 clones, roughly 88% seen only once; the top ten take 2.2%. J lost 2 bases, V lost 4 bases, and 6 bases had no gene match. The CDR3 length is 16 residues. Germline V gene sequence: CDR1 SGHRS, CDR2 YFSETQ. Sequenced material: peripheral blood. This receptor was taken from a man aged 25-45 years who had recovered from COVID-19. The J gene is TRBJ2-3, the V gene TRBV5-1; 11 bases agree with TRBD2. The CDR3 here is CASSPLAGGYTDTQYF. CDR3 bases: TGCGCCAGCAGCCCCTTAGCGGGGGGGTACACAGATACGCAGTATTTT.